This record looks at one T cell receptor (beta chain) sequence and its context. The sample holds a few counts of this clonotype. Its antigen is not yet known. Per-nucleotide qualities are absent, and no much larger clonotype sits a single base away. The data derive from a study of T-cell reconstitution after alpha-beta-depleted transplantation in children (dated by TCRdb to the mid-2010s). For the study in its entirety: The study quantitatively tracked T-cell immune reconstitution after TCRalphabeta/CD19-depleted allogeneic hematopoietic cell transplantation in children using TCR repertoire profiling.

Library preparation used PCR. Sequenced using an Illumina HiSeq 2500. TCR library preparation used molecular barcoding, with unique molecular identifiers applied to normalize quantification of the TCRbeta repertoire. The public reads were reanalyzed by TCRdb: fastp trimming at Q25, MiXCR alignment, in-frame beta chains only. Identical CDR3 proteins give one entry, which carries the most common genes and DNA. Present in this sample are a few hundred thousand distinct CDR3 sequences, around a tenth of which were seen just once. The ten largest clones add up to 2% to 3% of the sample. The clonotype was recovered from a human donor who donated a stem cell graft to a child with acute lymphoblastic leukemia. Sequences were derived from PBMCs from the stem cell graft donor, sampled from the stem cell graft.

The CDR3 has the sequence CASGIAGGGEQFF. In nucleotides, the sequence is TGTGCCAGCGGAATAGCGGGAGGAGGTGAGCAGTTCTTC. The receptor chain draws on TRBV9 and TRBJ2-1; 10 central nucleotides agree with TRBD2. Counted from cysteine to phenylalanine, this CDR3 has 13 amino acids. The retained sequence is limited to the CDR3, 39 bases, with the frame set at the first base. Trimming accounts for 7 bases at V and 9 bases at J, while the number of junction bases matched to no gene is 7. For CDR1 and CDR2, the germline V gene lists SGDLS and YYNGEE.